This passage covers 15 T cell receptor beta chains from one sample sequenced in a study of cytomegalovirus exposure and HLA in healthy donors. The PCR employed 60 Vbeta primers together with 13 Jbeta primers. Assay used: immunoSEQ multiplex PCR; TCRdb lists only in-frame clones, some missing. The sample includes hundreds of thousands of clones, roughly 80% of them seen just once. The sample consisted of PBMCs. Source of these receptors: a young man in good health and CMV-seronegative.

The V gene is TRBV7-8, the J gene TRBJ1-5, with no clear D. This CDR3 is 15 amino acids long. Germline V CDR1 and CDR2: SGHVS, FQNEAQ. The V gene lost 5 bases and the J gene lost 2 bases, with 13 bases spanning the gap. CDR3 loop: CASSHSMMGNQPQHF. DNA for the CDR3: TGTGCCAGCAGCCATAGTATGATGGGCAATCAGCCCCAGCATTTT.

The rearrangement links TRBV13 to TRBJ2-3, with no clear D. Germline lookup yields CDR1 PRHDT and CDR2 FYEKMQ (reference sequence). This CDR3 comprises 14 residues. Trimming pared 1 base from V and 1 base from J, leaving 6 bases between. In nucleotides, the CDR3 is TGTGCCAGCAGCTTAGCGAGGCGCACAGATACGCAGTATTTT. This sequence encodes CASSLARRTDTQYF.

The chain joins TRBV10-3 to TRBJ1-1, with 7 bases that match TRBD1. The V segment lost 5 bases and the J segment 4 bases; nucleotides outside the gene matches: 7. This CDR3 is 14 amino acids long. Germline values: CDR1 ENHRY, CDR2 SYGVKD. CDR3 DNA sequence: TGTGCCATCAGTACCGACAGGGTCGGCACTGAAGCTTTCTTT. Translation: CAISTDRVGTEAFF.

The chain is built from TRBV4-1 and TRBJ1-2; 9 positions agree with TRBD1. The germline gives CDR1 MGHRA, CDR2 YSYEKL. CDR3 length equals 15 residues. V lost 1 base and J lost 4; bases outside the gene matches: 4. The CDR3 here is CASSQVHRGLYGYTF. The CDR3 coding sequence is TGCGCCAGCAGCCAAGTCCACAGGGGGCTCTATGGCTACACCTTC.

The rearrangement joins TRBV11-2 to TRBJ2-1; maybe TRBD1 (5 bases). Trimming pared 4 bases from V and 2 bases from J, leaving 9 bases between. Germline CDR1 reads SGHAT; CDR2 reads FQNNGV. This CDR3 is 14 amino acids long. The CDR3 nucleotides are TGTGCCAGCAGCTACCTGGACACCTACAATGAGCAGTTCTTC. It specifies CASSYLDTYNEQFF. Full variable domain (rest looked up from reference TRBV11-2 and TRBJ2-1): EAGVAQSPRYKIIEKRQSVAFWCNPISGHATLYWYQQILGQGPKLLIQFQNNGVVDDSQLPKDRFSAERLKGVDSTLKIQPAKLEDSAVYLCASSYLDTYNEQFFGPGTRLTVL.

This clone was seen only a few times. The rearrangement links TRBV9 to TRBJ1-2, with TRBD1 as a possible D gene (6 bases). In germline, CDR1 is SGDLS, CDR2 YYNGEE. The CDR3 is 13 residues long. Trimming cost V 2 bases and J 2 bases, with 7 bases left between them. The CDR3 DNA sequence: TGTGCCAGCAGCGTCGGGACAAACTATGGCTACACCTTC. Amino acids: CASSVGTNYGYTF.

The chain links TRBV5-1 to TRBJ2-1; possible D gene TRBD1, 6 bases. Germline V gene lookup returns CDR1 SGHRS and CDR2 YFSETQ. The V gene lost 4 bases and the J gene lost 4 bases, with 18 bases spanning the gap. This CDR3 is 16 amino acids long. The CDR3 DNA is TGCGCCAGCAGCCGGGTTTATGGGGGCCCTTACAATGAGCAGTTCTTC. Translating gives CASSRVYGGPYNEQFF.

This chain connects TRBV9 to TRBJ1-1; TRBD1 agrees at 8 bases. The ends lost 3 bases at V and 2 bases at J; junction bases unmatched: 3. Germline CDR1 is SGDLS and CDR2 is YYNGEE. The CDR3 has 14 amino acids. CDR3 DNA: TGTGCCAGCAGCGCGGACAGGGTTAACACTGAAGCTTTCTTT. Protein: CASSADRVNTEAFF.

The CDR3 DNA reads TGTGCCAGCTCACCTGAACCGCTCTCAAGAGGTAAACTGTTTTTT. Its translation is CASSPEPLSRGKLFF. V and J are TRBV18 and TRBJ1-4; D remains ambiguous. This CDR3 region has 15 residues. The germline gives CDR1 KGHSH, CDR2 LQKENI. The V end was cut by 3 bases, the J end by 11 bases, with 19 bases between.

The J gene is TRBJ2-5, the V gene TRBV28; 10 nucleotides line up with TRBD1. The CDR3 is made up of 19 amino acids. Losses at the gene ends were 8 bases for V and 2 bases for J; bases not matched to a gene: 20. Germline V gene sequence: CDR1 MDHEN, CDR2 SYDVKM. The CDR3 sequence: CASWTGTGEHGADQETQYF. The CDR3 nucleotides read TGTGCCAGCTGGACCGGGACAGGGGAACACGGGGCGGATCAAGAGACCCAGTACTTC.

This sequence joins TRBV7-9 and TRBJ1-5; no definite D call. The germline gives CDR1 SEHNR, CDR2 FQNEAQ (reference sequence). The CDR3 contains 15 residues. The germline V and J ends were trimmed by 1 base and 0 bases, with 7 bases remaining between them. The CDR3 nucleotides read TGTGCCAGCAGCTTAGATCAGTATAGCAATCAGCCCCAGCATTTT. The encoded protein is CASSLDQYSNQPQHF.

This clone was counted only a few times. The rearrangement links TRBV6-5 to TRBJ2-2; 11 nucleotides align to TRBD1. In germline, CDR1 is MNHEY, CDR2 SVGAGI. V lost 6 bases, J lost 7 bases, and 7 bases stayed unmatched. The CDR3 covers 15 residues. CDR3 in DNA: TGTGCCAGCAGCACGGACAGGGGGCTTAACGGGGAGCTGTTTTTT. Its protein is CASSTDRGLNGELFF.

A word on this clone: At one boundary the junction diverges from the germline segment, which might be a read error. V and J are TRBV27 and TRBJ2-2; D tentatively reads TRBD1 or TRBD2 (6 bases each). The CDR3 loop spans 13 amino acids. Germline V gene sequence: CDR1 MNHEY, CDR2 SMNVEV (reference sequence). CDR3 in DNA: TGTGCCAACAGTTTAGGGGGGTCCGGGGAGCTGTTTTTT. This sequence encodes CANSLGGSGELFF.

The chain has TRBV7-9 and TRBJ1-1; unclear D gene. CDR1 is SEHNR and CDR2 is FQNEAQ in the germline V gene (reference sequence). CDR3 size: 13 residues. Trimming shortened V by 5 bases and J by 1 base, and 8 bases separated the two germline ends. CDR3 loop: CASSQPGNTEAFF. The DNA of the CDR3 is TGTGCCAGCAGCCAACCGGGGAACACTGAAGCTTTCTTT.

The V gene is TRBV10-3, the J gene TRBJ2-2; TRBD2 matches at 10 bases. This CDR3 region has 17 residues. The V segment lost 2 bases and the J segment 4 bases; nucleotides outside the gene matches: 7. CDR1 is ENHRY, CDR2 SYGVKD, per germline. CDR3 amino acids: CAISEEERGGSTGELFF. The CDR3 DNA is TGTGCCATCAGTGAGGAGGAGCGGGGGGGAAGCACCGGGGAGCTGTTTTTT.